This T cell receptor beta chain was found in a study of T cells after yellow fever vaccination. TCRdb re-analysed the 5' RACE reads in MiXCR, keeping a single row per CDR3 protein. The sample holds approximately 250,000 distinct CDR3 sequences; around 4.9% are singletons and the top ten take roughly 3.3%. V dropped 5 bases and J dropped 8; count of bases not matched to a gene: 10. The germline V gene has CDR1 MNHNY and CDR2 SVGAGI (reference sequence). This CDR3 region has 15 residues. This clonotype was counted only a few times. The J gene is TRBJ2-1, the V gene TRBV6-6; the match to TRBD2 covers 9 bases. Material: CD4+ T cells sorted from PBMCs, obtained on the day of the yellow fever booster vaccination. This clonotype originated in a man between 18 and 35 years old who received the YFV17D yellow fever vaccine. The CDR3 is CASSRRTSEGDEQFF. The CDR3 nucleotides read TGTGCCAGCAGTCGACGGACTAGCGAAGGCGATGAGCAGTTCTTC.